This T cell receptor (beta chain) was captured in a study of shared clonotypes between healthy human individuals. Turning to the study itself: A couple of women and a few men aged 18 to 49 made up the donors.

Caucasian adults living in Nashville, Tennessee, provided all samples. Several immunoSEQ plates held equal portions of the genomic DNA taken from each subset. In the authors' methods: ImmunoSEQ output lacked quality scores and full-length reads, limiting matched filtering. Libraries were prepared by immunoSEQ multiplex PCR; TCRdb keeps only in-frame clonotypes and omits some of them. The DNA gave D and trimming, while V, J and clone size come from that table. The sample lists 2 million to 2.5 million clones, nearly 97% occurring once. Looked up from germline, CDR1 is SGHAT and CDR2 is FQNNGV. CDR3 length: 16 residues. Deletions cut 1 base from V and 2 bases from J, with 13 bases between.

The clonotype originates from a man between 18 and 35 years old in good health. The sequenced material came from naive CD4+ T cells sorted from blood. Subset specified: CD45RA+ positively selected. The V and J genes are TRBV11-2 and TRBJ2-3, with D possibly being TRBD1 (5 bases). CDR3 amino acids: CASSLGSGSVTDTQYF. The CDR3 nucleotides are TGTGCCAGCAGCTTAGGTTCAGGGTCGGTCACAGATACGCAGTATTTT. Full variable domain (rest looked up from reference TRBV11-2 and TRBJ2-3): EAGVAQSPRYKIIEKRQSVAFWCNPISGHATLYWYQQILGQGPKLLIQFQNNGVVDDSQLPKDRFSAERLKGVDSTLKIQPAKLEDSAVYLCASSLGSGSVTDTQYFGPGTRLTVL.